The 2 T cell receptor beta chains reported below all come from one sample, sequenced in a study of cytomegalovirus exposure and HLA in healthy donors. Use of 60 Vbeta and 13 Jbeta primers characterized the PCR. Profiling relied on immunoSEQ multiplex PCR, and the TCRdb table lists in-frame clones only, not all of them. Of 160,000 or so clones listed, approximately 80% were seen once; the top ten hold roughly 1.2%. The sample consisted of PBMCs. The receptors shown here come from a woman aged 50 to 60 in good health and CMV-seronegative.

The CDR3 here is CASSQARTGGWYGYTF. The CDR3 DNA follows: TGCGCCAGCAGCCAAGCAAGGACAGGGGGCTGGTATGGCTACACCTTC. The gene calls are TRBV4-1 and TRBJ1-2, with 11 bases that match TRBD1. The CDR3 is 16 residues long. V gave up 1 base and J gave up 5 bases; unmatched junction bases: 6. CDR1 and CDR2 (germline): MGHRA, YSYEKL.

This chain links TRBV6-4 with TRBJ2-3; possibly TRBD1 for D (6 bases). There are 15 residues in the CDR3. Germline V gives CDR1 MRHNA, CDR2 SNTAGT. V was cut by 3 bases and J by 1 base, with 11 bases left in between. CDR3 residues: CASSDEAGGTDTQYF. CDR3 coding DNA: TGTGCCAGCAGTGATGAGGCAGGGGGCACAGATACGCAGTATTTT.